This TCR beta chain was identified during a study of siplizumab effects on memory and regulatory T cells. Here immunoSEQ multiplex PCR was the method, and the copy in TCRdb shows in-frame clones only, minus some. The sample has around 120,000 clones, roughly 94% seen once. The CDR3 covers 15 residues. The germline V gene encodes CDR1 MNHEY and CDR2 SVGAGI. V gave up 2 bases and J gave up 4 bases, with 14 bases separating them. The chain recombines TRBV6-5 with TRBJ1-1; a weak D match, TRBD1 (6 bases). The sequencing sample was made of non-Treg CD4+ T cells sorted from blood. The receptor comes from a human donor in good health. In DNA, the CDR3 is TGTGCCAGCAGTTACGGGGGGGCCTTGGGCACTGAAGCTTTCTTT. It codes for CASSYGGALGTEAFF.